The TCR beta chain under discussion was sequenced for a study of OX40 agonist ivuxolimab in advanced cancers. Across the study: Patients undergoing dose escalation presented with hepatocellular carcinoma, melanoma, renal cell or head and neck cancer.

Sequencing used immunoSEQ multiplex PCR; TCRdb keeps in-frame clones, though not all of them. Of tens of thousands of clones listed, about 85% are singletons. CDR1 and CDR2 (germline): SGHDT, YYEEEE. The CDR3 spans 14 residues. V trimming: 4 bases; J trimming: 0 bases; junction bases outside the gene matches: 3. The material was CD4+ or CD8+ T cells sorted from blood, obtained in a trial of the OX40 agonist ivuxolimab. This rearrangement joins TRBV5-6 to TRBJ2-5; the match to TRBD1 covers 7 bases. The receptor was derived from an adult with an advanced solid tumor such as melanoma, head and neck, liver or kidney cancer. The CDR3 here is CASSGRGNQETQYF. CDR3 bases: TGTGCCAGCAGCGGCAGGGGGAACCAAGAGACCCAGTACTTC.